The 25 T cell receptor beta chains below come from one sample, sequenced in a study of T cells in Graves' hyperthyroidism and ophthalmopathy. RNA transcripts yielded amplified TCR beta CDR3 regions. HTBI primers were used for first-round RT-PCR of the TCR CDR3. One entry per CDR3 protein, called by TCRdb with MiXCR from the multiplex PCR reads. The sample records more than 500,000 distinct CDR3 sequences, 35% to 50% being singletons. Sequenced material: peripheral blood or thyroid tissue (not recorded which). The receptors stem from an adult woman with Graves' disease, either hyperthyroidism or ophthalmopathy (not recorded which).

This clonotype was recorded once. The rearrangement joins TRBV10-3 to TRBJ1-1, with 9 bases fitting TRBD1. The CDR3 extends over 14 amino acids. The germline V gene encodes CDR1 ENHRY and CDR2 SYGVKD. The V gene end was trimmed by 5 bases and the J gene end by 0 bases; junction bases not matched to a gene: 1. The CDR3 DNA is TGTGCCATCAGTACAGGGGGCCTGAACACTGAAGCTTTCTTT. This encodes CAISTGGLNTEAFF.

This clonotype has only a few counts. The J gene is TRBJ1-2, the V gene TRBV7-2; the D is unclear. There are 13 residues in the CDR3. CDR1 is SGHTA and CDR2 is FQGNSA in the germline V gene. V was pared by 8 bases and J by 3 bases, with 13 bases between. CDR3 nucleotides: TGTGCCAGCTCCCCCGACAAGTACTATGGCTACACCTTC. Translating it yields CASSPDKYYGYTF.

Many counts were recorded for this clonotype. The chain recombines TRBV20-1 with TRBJ1-1; D is possibly TRBD1 (6 bases). Trimming left V 5 bases short and J 3 bases short, with 10 bases between. Germline loops: CDR1 DFQATT, CDR2 SNEGSKA (reference sequence). This CDR3 contains 12 residues. Here the CDR3 DNA reads TGCAGTGCTTGGGGGGCGGACACTGAAGCTTTCTTT. It yields the protein CSAWGADTEAFF.

The CDR3 sequence is CSARGRVSEKLFF. As DNA, the CDR3 is TGCAGTGCTAGAGGGAGGGTTAGCGAAAAACTGTTTTTT. The V gene is TRBV20-1, the J gene TRBJ1-4, with D uncertain. V lost 1 base, J lost 8 bases, and 11 bases lay in between. Germline lookup yields CDR1 DFQATT and CDR2 SNEGSKA (reference sequence). The CDR3 runs 13 residues.

V and J are TRBV2 and TRBJ2-5, with 9 bases matching TRBD1. Germline loops: CDR1 SNHLY, CDR2 FYNNEI. Trimming took 3 bases from V and 5 from J; bases not matched to a gene: 10. The CDR3 has 16 amino acids. The CDR3 sequence: CASSDHRTGVSETQYF. The CDR3 DNA reads TGTGCCAGCAGTGACCACCGGACAGGGGTATCGGAGACCCAGTACTTC.

This clonotype has just a few counts. This chain joins TRBV7-2 and TRBJ2-7; 12 bases line up with TRBD1. Trimming removed 5 bases from V and 5 bases from J; junction bases left unmatched: 7. CDR1 SGHTA and CDR2 FQGNSA come from the germline V gene. The CDR3 runs 15 residues. The CDR3 DNA reads as TGTGCCAGCAGCCCCTGGGGACAGGGGGCCAACGAGCAGTACTTC. Protein: CASSPWGQGANEQYF.

The chain carries TRBV10-3 and TRBJ1-5; 7 nucleotides agree with TRBD1. The CDR3 runs to 12 residues. The J segment lost 7 bases and the V segment lost 4 bases, leaving 1 base of the junction unmatched. Per the germline V gene, CDR1 is ENHRY and CDR2 is SYGVKD. The CDR3 DNA reads TGTGCCATCAGTGGACAGGGACAGCCCCAGCATTTT. Translating it yields CAISGQGQPQHF.

The table lists this clonotype with a few counts. The rearrangement uses TRBV9 and TRBJ1-3; 7 bases agree with TRBD1. The CDR3 contains 15 residues. Per germline, CDR1 SGDLS and CDR2 YYNGEE. The V and J ends lost 3 bases and 0 bases, in that order; junction bases with no gene match: 3. CDR3: CASSATGVSGNTIYF. CDR3 sequence (DNA): TGTGCCAGCAGCGCCACAGGGGTCTCTGGAAACACCATATATTTT. Complete variable domain (other parts from reference TRBV9 and TRBJ1-3): DSGVTQTPKHLITATGQRVTLRCSPRSGDLSVYWYQQSLDQGLQFLIQYYNGEERAKGNILERFSAQQFPDLHSELNLSSLELGDSALYFCASSATGVSGNTIYFGEGSWLTVV.

Concerning this clonotype: One end of the junction varies from germline; a read error may be responsible. The rearrangement links TRBV7-2 to TRBJ1-3; D not certain. Germline V gives CDR1 SGHTA, CDR2 FQGNSA. The CDR3 covers 13 residues. This chain's CDR3 is CASSSPPTLEKRF. DNA of the CDR3: TGTGCCAGCAGCTCCCCGCCAACCCTAGAAAAACGTTTT.

The chain couples TRBV29-1 to TRBJ2-7; no reliable D call. In germline, CDR1 is SQVTM, CDR2 ANQGSEA. The CDR3 totals 11 residues. Trimming stripped 8 bases from V and 6 bases from J, with 14 bases between. The CDR3 region has the DNA TGCAGCTTGACGGTGGGTCCCGAGCAGTACTTC. It encodes CSLTVGPEQYF.

The CDR3: CATSQDDMSTEAFF. The CDR3 DNA follows: TGTGCCACCAGCCAAGATGACATGAGCACTGAAGCTTTCTTT. This rearrangement joins TRBV24-1 to TRBJ1-1; D unresolved. The CDR3 spans 14 residues. The V end was cut by 7 bases, the J end by 4 bases, with 15 bases between. CDR1 and CDR2 (germline): KGHDR, SFDVKD.

This clonotype was found many times. The genes are TRBV7-2 and TRBJ2-5; D is unresolved. Germline V lookup: CDR1 SGHTA, CDR2 FQGNSA. The CDR3 is made up of 12 amino acids. Trimming removed 2 bases from V and 5 bases from J, with 6 bases in between. The CDR3 here is CASSLNWETQYF. CDR3 coding DNA: TGTGCCAGCAGCTTAAATTGGGAGACCCAGTACTTC.

The table lists this clonotype with many counts. CDR3 region: CASRRLTGDYGYTF. The CDR3 nucleotides read TGTGCCAGCAGACGCCTGACAGGGGACTATGGCTACACCTTC. V is TRBV12-3 or TRBV12-4 and J is TRBJ1-2; 8 bases align to TRBD1. The junction had 6 bases not matched to a gene; V was cut back by 6 bases and J by 3 bases. The CDR3 consists of 14 residues.

This clonotype was picked up many times. The CDR3 DNA follows: TGTGCCAGCAGGACAGCTAGTTCACCCCTCCACTTT. It codes for CASRTASSPLHF. This chain links TRBV6-5 with TRBJ1-6, with D possibly being TRBD1 (5 bases). This CDR3 comprises 12 residues. V lost 6 bases to trimming and J lost 9 bases, with 9 bases between them. CDR1 and CDR2 (germline): MNHEY, SVGAGI.

The chain couples TRBV20-1 to TRBJ1-2; a weak D match, TRBD1 (5 bases). Germline CDR1 reads DFQATT; CDR2 reads SNEGSKA (reference sequence). Trimming stripped 3 bases from V and 6 bases from J, with 32 bases between. CDR3 length: 19 amino acids. CDR3 residues: CSASLGTSVPRPGDDGYTF. The CDR3 DNA sequence: TGCAGTGCTAGCCTCGGGACTTCTGTCCCCCGCCCCGGGGACGATGGCTACACCTTC.

The chain is built from TRBV29-1 and TRBJ1-1; tentative D call: TRBD1 (5 bases). Trimming removed 7 bases from V and 0 bases from J, with 18 bases in between. The germline gives CDR1 SQVTM, CDR2 ANQGSEA. The CDR3 spans 15 residues. CDR3 nucleotide sequence: TGCAGCGCGGGGGGAGTGTTGGGGATGAACACTGAAGCTTTCTTT. Amino acid sequence: CSAGGVLGMNTEAFF.

As for this clonotype: This sequence may be a read error, since a much larger clone differs from it by one base. The genes are TRBV4-1 and TRBJ2-7; 10 nucleotides agree with TRBD2. CDR3 length: 15 amino acids. Per the germline V gene, CDR1 is MGHRA and CDR2 is YSYEKL. CDR3 region: CTSSQQAGGLYEQYF. Here the CDR3 DNA reads TGCACCAGCAGCCAACAAGCGGGAGGGCTCTACGAGCAGTACTTC.

This clonotype was recorded many times. This chain uses TRBV2 with TRBJ1-2, with D perhaps matching TRBD1 (5 bases). Germline values: CDR1 SNHLY, CDR2 FYNNEI. The ends were cut back, 9 bases at V and 8 bases at J, with 19 bases in the middle. This CDR3 spans 13 amino acids. As DNA, the CDR3 is TGTGCCAGTTTGGGGATGACAGAACGGGGCTACACCTTC. Translated: CASLGMTERGYTF.

The chain combines TRBV7-6 with TRBJ1-2; D is unresolved. In germline, CDR1 is SGHVS, CDR2 FNYEAQ. V lost 5 bases and J lost 2, with 12 bases in between. CDR3 length: 14 residues. The CDR3 is CASSEGGFNYGYTF. The CDR3 DNA follows: TGTGCCAGCAGCGAAGGAGGGTTCAACTATGGCTACACCTTC. The complete variable domain, with remaining parts taken from reference TRBV7-6 and TRBJ1-2, reads GAGVSQSPRYKVTKRGQDVALRCDPISGHVSLYWYRQALGQGPEFLTYFNYEAQQDKSGLPNDRFSAERPEGSISTLTIQRTEQRDSAMYRCASSEGGFNYGYTFGSGTRLTVV.

The genes are TRBV7-2 and TRBJ1-2; D might be TRBD1 (5 bases). Germline loops: CDR1 SGHTA, CDR2 FQGNSA. V was shortened by 5 bases and J by 6 bases, with 25 bases between the two germline ends. The CDR3 covers 17 residues. The CDR3: CASSGIGDTSGDDGYTF. The CDR3 nucleotides are TGTGCCAGCAGCGGCATAGGAGACACTTCCGGGGACGATGGCTACACCTTC.

The chain uses TRBV19 and TRBJ2-2; D uncertain. The CDR3 runs 14 residues. Germline V gene data show CDR1 as LNHDA and CDR2 as SQIVND (reference sequence). Trimming stripped 6 bases from V and 5 bases from J, with 13 bases between. CDR3 sequence (DNA): TGTGCCAGTAGCGCGTGGAGCGAAACCGGGGAGCTGTTTTTT. Translated: CASSAWSETGELFF.

CDR3 loop: CASSPRGPGGTEAFF. The CDR3 DNA reads TGTGCCAGCAGCCCCCGCGGACCGGGGGGCACTGAAGCTTTCTTT. The V gene is TRBV7-3, the J gene TRBJ1-1, with D possibly being TRBD1 (5 bases). CDR1 SGHTA and CDR2 FQGTGA come from the germline V gene. This CDR3 is 15 amino acids long. Trimming stripped 5 bases from V and 4 bases from J, with 17 bases between.

This rearrangement joins TRBV27 to TRBJ1-6; D gene unclear. The V end was cut by 2 bases, the J end by 8 bases, with 13 bases between. The CDR3 is 15 amino acids. The germline gives CDR1 MNHEY, CDR2 SMNVEV (reference sequence). The CDR3 here is CASSLIFGSDSPLHF. Here the CDR3 DNA reads TGTGCCAGCAGTTTAATCTTCGGGTCCGATTCACCCCTCCACTTT.

The sample holds a few counts of this clonotype. V and J are TRBV6-1 and TRBJ2-6, with TRBD1 matching over 11 bases. The CDR3 runs 15 residues. J lost 0 bases, V lost 10 bases, and 2 bases had no gene match. Germline CDR1 reads MNHNS; CDR2 reads SASEGT. CDR3 in amino acids: CATGTGGSGANVLTF. The CDR3 nucleotides are TGTGCCACCGGGACAGGGGGCTCTGGGGCCAACGTCCTGACTTTC.

This clonotype occurred many times. The junction does not match germline at one end; this may be a read error. The genes are TRBV2 and TRBJ1-2; 9 bases fit TRBD1. Germline values: CDR1 SNHLY, CDR2 FYNNEI. There are 15 residues in the CDR3. This chain's CDR3 is CASREEQGAPYGYTF. CDR3 nucleotide sequence: TGTGCCAGCAGGGAAGAACAGGGGGCACCCTATGGCTACACCTTC.